This is a list of T cell receptor beta chains from one sample in a study of T cells of healthy individuals. In TCRdb, the 5' RACE reads were re-called with MiXCR into one record per CDR3 protein. The table includes tens of thousands of distinct CDR3 sequences, about 14% detected once. Every receptor here comes from a human donor in good health. CDR3s include the opening cysteine and the closing phenylalanine or tryptophan. A D gene is named only where the DNA matches it firmly. Clone sizes are given selectively: once, few, many, or a class where the clone is expanded.

CDR3aa	CDR3nt	abundance	v_gene	d_gene	j_gene
CASSLVGRGSADTQYF	TGTGCCAGCAGCCTCGTCGGCAGGGGAAGTGCAGATACGCAGTATTTT	many	TRBV7-9	.	TRBJ2-3
CASSESLTGGHQPQHF	TGTGCCAGCAGTGAATCCCTGACAGGGGGGCATCAGCCCCAGCATTTT	.	TRBV25-1	TRBD1	TRBJ1-5
CASSGLAHEQFF	TGTGCCAGCAGTGGGCTAGCCCATGAGCAGTTCTTC	many	TRBV2	.	TRBJ2-1
CASSLEGPETQYF	TGTGCCAGCAGTTTGGAGGGTCCAGAGACCCAGTACTTC	few	TRBV12-3/TRBV12-4	.	TRBJ2-5
CSARRDGQPRSGNTIYF	TGCAGTGCTAGAAGGGACGGCCAGCCACGCTCTGGAAACACCATATATTTT	few	TRBV20-1	.	TRBJ1-3
CASSLRGGLAVTDTQYF	TGTGCCAGCAGCTTAAGGGGGGGACTAGCGGTCACAGATACGCAGTATTTT	few	TRBV7-2	TRBD2	TRBJ2-3
CSVPRTGTNIMKNTEAFF	TGCAGCGTTCCCCGCACCGGGACAAATATAATGAAGAACACTGAAGCTTTCTTT	many	TRBV29-1	.	TRBJ1-1
CASSPPSKRVDGYTF	TGTGCCAGCAGCCCCCCCAGCAAGAGGGTGGATGGCTACACCTTC	.	TRBV3-1	.	TRBJ1-2
CAISEGQLLYEQYF	TGTGCCATCAGTGAAGGACAGTTACTTTACGAGCAGTACTTC	few	TRBV10-3	.	TRBJ2-7
CASSLGTPSTDTQYF	TGTGCCAGCAGCTTAGGGACTCCCAGCACAGATACGCAGTATTTT	many	TRBV11-2	.	TRBJ2-3
CASTRDSTDTQYF	TGTGCCAGCACCCGGGACAGCACAGATACGCAGTATTTT	.	TRBV6-6	.	TRBJ2-3
CASSFRREPSYEQYF	TGTGCCAGCAGTTTTCGGCGGGAGCCCTCCTACGAGCAGTACTTC	many	TRBV12-3/TRBV12-4	TRBD2	TRBJ2-7
CSVVEREETQYF	TGCAGCGTTGTAGAGCGAGAGGAGACCCAGTACTTC	many	TRBV29-1	.	TRBJ2-5
CAIGEAGGNTIYF	TGTGCCATCGGGGAGGCAGGGGGAAACACCATATATTTT	.	TRBV10-3	.	TRBJ1-3
CASTTRKVPGADTQYF	TGTGCCAGCACCACTAGGAAGGTCCCGGGGGCAGATACGCAGTATTTT	.	TRBV7-2	.	TRBJ2-3
CAIKGPGTEAFF	TGTGCCATCAAGGGCCCAGGAACTGAAGCTTTCTTT	.	TRBV2	.	TRBJ1-1
CASSLLQGAQDYGYTF	TGTGCCAGCAGCCTCTTACAGGGGGCGCAGGACTATGGCTACACCTTC	.	TRBV21-1	.	TRBJ1-2
CASSYRARDTGELFF	TGTGCCAGCAGTTACCGCGCCAGGGACACCGGGGAGCTGTTTTTT	.	TRBV6-5	.	TRBJ2-2